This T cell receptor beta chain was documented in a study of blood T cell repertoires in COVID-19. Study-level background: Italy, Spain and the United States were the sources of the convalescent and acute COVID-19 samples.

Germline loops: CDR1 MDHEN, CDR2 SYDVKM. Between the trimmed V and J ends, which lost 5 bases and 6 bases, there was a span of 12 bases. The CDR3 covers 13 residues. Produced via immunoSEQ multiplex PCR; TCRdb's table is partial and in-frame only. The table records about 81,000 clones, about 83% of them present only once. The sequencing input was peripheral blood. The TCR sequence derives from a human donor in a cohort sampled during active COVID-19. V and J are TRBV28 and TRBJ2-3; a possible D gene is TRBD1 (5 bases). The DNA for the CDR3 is TGTGCCAGCAGTCCCCGACAGACGGATACGCAGTATTTT. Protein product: CASSPRQTDTQYF. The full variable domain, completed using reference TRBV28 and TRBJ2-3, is DVKVTQSSRYLVKRTGEKVFLECVQDMDHENMFWYRQDPGLGLRLIYFSYDVKMKEKGDIPEGYSVSREKKERFSLILESASTNQTSMYLCASSPRQTDTQYFGPGTRLTVL.